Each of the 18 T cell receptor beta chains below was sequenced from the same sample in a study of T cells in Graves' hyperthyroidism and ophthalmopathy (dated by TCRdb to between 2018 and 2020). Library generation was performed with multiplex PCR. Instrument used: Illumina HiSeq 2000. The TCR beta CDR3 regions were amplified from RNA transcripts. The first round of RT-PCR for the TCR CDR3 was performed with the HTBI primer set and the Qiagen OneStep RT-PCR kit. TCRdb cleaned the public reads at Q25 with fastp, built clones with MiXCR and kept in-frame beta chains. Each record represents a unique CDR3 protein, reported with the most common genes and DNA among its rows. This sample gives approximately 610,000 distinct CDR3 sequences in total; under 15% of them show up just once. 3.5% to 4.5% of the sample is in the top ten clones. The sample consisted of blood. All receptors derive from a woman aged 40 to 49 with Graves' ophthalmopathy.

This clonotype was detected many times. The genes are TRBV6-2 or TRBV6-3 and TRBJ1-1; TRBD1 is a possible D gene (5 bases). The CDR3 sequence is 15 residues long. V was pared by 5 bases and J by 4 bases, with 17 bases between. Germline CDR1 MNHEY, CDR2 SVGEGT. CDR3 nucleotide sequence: TGTGCCAGCAGTCCAGGGACGCCCGGGGCCACTGAAGCTTTCTTT. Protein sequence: CASSPGTPGATEAFF.

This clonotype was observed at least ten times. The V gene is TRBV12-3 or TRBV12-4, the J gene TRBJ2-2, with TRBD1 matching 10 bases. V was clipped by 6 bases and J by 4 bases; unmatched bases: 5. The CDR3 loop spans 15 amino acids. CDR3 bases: TGTGCCAGCAGCCTTGGACAGGGGGGCACCGGGGAGCTGTTTTTT. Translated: CASSLGQGGTGELFF.

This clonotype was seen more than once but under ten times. The CDR3 coding sequence is TGTGCCACCAGCAGAGAAGGAGGACATACCCGCTACGAGCAGTACTTC. Its protein product is CATSREGGHTRYEQYF. The chain recombines TRBV15 with TRBJ2-7; D may correspond to TRBD1 or TRBD2 (5 bases each). Germline V gives CDR1 LNHNV, CDR2 YYDKDF (reference sequence). The CDR3 length is 16 residues. V lost 0 bases, J lost 3 bases, and 15 bases lay in between. The whole variable domain, remainder taken from reference TRBV15 and TRBJ2-7, is DAMVIQNPRYQVTQFGKPVTLSCSQTLNHNVMYWYQQKSSQAPKLLFHYYDKDFNNEADTPDNFQSRRPNTSFCFLDIRSPGLGDTAMYLCATSREGGHTRYEQYFGPGTRLTVT.

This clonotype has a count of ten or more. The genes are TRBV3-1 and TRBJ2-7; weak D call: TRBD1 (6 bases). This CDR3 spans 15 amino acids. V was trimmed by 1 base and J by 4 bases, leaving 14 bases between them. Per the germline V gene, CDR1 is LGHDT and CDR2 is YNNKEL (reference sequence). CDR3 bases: TGTGCCAGCAGCCAAGGGGGGAGTCAGGGGTACGAGCAGTACTTC. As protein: CASSQGGSQGYEQYF.

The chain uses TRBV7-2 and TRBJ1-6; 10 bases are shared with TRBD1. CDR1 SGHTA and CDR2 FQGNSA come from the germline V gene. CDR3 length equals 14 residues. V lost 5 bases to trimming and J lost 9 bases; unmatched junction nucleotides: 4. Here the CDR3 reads CASSLGQGSSPLHF. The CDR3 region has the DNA TGTGCCAGCAGCCTGGGACAGGGGAGTTCACCCCTCCACTTT.

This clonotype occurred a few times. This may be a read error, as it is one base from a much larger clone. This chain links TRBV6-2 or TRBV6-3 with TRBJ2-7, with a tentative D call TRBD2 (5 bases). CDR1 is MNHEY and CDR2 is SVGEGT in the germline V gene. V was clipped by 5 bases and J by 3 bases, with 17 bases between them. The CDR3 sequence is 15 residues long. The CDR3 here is CASSAQRLTDYEQYF. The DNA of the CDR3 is TGTGCCAGCAGTGCACAGCGACTAACGGACTACGAGCAGTACTTC.

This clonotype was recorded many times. The CDR3 DNA reads TGTGCCAGCAGTGCGGATGCCGGACAGCACGGAAACACCATATATTTT. It encodes CASSADAGQHGNTIYF. The V call is TRBV25-1, the J call TRBJ1-3; tentatively, D is TRBD1 (6 bases). Germline V gives CDR1 MGHDK, CDR2 SYGVNS. The CDR3 sequence is 16 residues long. V was pared by 4 bases and J by 4 bases, with 17 bases between. The full variable domain, completed using reference TRBV25-1 and TRBJ1-3, is EADIYQTPRYLVIGTGKKITLECSQTMGHDKMYWYQQDPGMELHLIHYSYGVNSTEKGDLSSESTVSRIRTEHFPLTLESARPSHTSQYLCASSADAGQHGNTIYFGEGSWLTVV.

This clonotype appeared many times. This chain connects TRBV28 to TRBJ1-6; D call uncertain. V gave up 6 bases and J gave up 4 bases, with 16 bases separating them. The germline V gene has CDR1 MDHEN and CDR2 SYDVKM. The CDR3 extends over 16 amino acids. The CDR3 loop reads CASSSLRASYNSPLHF. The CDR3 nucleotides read TGTGCCAGCAGCTCCCTAAGGGCTTCTTATAATTCACCCCTCCACTTT.

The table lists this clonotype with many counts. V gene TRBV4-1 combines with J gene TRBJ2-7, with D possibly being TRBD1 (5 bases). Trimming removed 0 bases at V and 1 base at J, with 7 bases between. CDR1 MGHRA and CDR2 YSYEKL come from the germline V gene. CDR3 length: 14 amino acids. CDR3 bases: TGCGCCAGCAGCCAAGAGGACATGTCCTACGAGCAGTACTTC. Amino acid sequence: CASSQEDMSYEQYF.

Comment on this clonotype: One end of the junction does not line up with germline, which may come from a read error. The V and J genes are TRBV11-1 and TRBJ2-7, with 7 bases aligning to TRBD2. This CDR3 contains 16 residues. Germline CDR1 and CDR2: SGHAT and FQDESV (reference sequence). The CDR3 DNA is TGTGCCAGCAGTAGGGAGGGCCTTAATCCCTCCTACGAGCAGAACTTC. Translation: CASSREGLNPSYEQNF.

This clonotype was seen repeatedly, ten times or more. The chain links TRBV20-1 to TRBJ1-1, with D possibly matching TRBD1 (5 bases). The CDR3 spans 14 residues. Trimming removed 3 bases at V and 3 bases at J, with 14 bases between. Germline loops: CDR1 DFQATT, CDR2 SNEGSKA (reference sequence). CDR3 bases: TGCAGTGCTAGGTGGGACGCGCCCCACACTGAAGCTTTCTTT. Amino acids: CSARWDAPHTEAFF.

CDR3 DNA: TGTGCCAGCAGTTACGACAGGGTGAAGACAGATACGCAGTATTTT. Protein product: CASSYDRVKTDTQYF. This chain connects TRBV6-7 to TRBJ2-3, with 7 bases identical to TRBD1. TRBV6-7 belongs to the ORF category, with a function that is uncertain. The CDR3 loop spans 15 amino acids. V dropped 2 bases and J dropped 3; count of bases not matched to a gene: 5.

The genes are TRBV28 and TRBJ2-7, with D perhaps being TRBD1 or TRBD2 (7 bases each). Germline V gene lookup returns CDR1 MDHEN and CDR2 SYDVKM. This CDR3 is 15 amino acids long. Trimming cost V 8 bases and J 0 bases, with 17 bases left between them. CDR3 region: CASAGGDLSSYEQYF. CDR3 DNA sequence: TGTGCCAGCGCAGGGGGGGACCTTAGCTCCTACGAGCAGTACTTC. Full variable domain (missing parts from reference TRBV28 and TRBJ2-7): DVKVTQSSRYLVKRTGEKVFLECVQDMDHENMFWYRQDPGLGLRLIYFSYDVKMKEKGDIPEGYSVSREKKERFSLILESASTNQTSMYLCASAGGDLSSYEQYFGPGTRLTVT.

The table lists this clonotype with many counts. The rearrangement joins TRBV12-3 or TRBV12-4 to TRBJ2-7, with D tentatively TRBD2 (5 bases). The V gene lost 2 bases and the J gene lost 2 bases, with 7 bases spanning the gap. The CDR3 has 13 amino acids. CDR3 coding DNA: TGTGCCAGCAGTTTACAAGCGGCCTACGAGCAGTACTTC. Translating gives CASSLQAAYEQYF.

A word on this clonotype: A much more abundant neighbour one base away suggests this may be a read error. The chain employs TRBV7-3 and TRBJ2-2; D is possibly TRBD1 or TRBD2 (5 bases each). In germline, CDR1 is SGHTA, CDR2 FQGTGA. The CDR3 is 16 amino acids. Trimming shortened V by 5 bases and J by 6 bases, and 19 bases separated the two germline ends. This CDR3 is CASSPRDPINPGELFF. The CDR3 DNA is TGTGCCAGCAGCCCACGGGACCCCATCAACCCCGGGGAGCTGTTTTTT. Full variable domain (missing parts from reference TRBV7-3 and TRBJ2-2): GAGVSQTPSNKVTEKGKYVELRCDPISGHTALYWYRQSLGQGPEFLIYFQGTGAADDSGLPNDRFFAVRPEGSVSTLKIQRTERGDSAVYLCASSPRDPINPGELFFGEGSRLTVL.

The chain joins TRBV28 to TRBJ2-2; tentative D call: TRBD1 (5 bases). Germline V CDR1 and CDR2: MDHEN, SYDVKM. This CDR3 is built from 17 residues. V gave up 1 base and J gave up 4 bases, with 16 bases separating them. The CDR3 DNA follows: TGTGCCAGCAGTTTATCGGTGGGGCAGGGTTTCACCGGGGAGCTGTTTTTT. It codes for CASSLSVGQGFTGELFF.

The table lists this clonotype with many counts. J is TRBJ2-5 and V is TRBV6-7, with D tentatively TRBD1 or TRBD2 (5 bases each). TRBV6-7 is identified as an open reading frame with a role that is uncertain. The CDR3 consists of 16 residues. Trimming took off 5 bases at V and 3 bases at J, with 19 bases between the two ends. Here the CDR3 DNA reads TGTGCCAGCAGTCTGCCACTACCCGGGACGGAAGAGACCCAGTACTTC. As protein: CASSLPLPGTEETQYF.

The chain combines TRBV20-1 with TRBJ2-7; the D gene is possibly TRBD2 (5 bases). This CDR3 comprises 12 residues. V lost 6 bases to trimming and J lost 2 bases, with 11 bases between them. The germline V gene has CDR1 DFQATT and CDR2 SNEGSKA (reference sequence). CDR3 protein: CSAATGTYEQYF. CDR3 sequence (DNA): TGCAGTGCCGCTACCGGGACCTACGAGCAGTACTTC.